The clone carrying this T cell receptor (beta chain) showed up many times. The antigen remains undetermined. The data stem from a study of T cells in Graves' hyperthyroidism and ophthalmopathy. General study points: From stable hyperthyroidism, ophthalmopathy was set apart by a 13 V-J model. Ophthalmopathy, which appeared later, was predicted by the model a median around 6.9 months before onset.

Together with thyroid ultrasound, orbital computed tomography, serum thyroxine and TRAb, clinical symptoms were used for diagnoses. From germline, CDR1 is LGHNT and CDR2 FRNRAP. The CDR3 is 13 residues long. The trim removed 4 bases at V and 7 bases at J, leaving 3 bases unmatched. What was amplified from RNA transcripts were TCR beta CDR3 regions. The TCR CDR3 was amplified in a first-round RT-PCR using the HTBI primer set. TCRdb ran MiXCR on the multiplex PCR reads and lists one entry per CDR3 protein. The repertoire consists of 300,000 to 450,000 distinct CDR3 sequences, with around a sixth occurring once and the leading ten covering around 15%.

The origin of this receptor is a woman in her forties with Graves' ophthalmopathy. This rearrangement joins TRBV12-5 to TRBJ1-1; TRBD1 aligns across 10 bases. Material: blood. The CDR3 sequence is CASGSGQGDEAFF. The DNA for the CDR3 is TGTGCTAGTGGTTCCGGACAGGGGGATGAAGCTTTCTTT.